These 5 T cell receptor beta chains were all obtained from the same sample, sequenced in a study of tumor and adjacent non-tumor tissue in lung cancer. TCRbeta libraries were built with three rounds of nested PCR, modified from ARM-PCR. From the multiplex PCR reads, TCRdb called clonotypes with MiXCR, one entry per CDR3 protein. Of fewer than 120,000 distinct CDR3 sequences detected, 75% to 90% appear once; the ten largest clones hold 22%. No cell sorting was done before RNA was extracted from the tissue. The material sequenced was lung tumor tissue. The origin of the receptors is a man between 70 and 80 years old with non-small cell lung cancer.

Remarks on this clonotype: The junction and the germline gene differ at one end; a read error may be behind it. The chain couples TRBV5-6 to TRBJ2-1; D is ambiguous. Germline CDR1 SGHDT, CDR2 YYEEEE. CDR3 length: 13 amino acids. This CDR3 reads CATSFGRYDEQFF. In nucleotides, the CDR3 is TGTGCCACCAGCTTTGGGCGCTACGATGAGCAGTTCTTC.

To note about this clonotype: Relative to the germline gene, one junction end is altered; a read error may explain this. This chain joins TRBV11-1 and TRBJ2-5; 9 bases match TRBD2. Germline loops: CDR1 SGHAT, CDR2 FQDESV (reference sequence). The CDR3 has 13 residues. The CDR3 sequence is CARSLARGGPQYF. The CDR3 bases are TGCGCCAGAAGCTTAGCGCGGGGGGGACCCCAGTACTTC. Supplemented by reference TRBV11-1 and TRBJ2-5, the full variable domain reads EAEVAQSPRYKITEKSQAVAFWCDPISGHATLYWYRQILGQGPELLVQFQDESVVDDSQLPKDRFSAERLKGVDSTLKIQPAELGDSAMYLCARSLARGGPQYFGPGTRLLVL.

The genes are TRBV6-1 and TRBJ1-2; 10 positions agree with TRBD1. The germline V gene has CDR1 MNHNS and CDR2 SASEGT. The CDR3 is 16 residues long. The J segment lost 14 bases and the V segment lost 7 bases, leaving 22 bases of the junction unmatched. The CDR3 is CASTVDRGGINYDYTF. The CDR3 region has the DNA TGTGCCAGCACCGTGGACAGGGGGGGAATTAACTATGACTATACCTTC.

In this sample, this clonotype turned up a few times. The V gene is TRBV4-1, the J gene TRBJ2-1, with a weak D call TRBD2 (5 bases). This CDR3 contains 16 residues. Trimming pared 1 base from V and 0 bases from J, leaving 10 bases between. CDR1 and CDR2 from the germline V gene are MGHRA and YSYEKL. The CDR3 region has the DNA TGCGCCAGCAGCCAAGTGGACTTCCGCTCCTACAATGAGCAGTTCTTC. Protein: CASSQVDFRSYNEQFF.

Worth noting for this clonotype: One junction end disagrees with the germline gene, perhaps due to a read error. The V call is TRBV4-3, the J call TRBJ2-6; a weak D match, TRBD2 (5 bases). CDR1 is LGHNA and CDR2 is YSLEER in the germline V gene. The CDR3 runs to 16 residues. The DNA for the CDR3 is TGCGCTAGCAGCCAGAGGACGGGAACTAGGGCCAACGTCCTGACTTTC. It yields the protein CASSQRTGTRANVLTF.